What follows are 26 T cell receptor beta chains derived from one specimen sequenced in a study of T cells after yellow fever vaccination (dated 2019 in TCRdb). The treatment or condition label, read with the paper, signifies: live attenuated yellow fever vaccine strain. The library was generated by 5' RACE. The run used an Illumina NovaSeq 6000. Using fastp trimming at Q25 and MiXCR clonotype assembly, TCRdb reanalyzed the public sequencing data and kept in-frame beta chains. CDR3 protein duplicates are merged, each entry listing the most common genes and DNA. The sample table records about 320,000 distinct CDR3 sequences; around 4.3% of these occur just once. The ten largest clones take up approximately 19% of the sample. The sample was PBMCs, taken 15 days after the yellow fever booster vaccination. The receptors shown here come from a young man who received the YFV17D yellow fever vaccine.

This clonotype was seen many times. The gene calls are TRBV12-3 or TRBV12-4 and TRBJ1-5, with D tentatively TRBD1 (5 bases). The CDR3 is 14 residues long. V lost 7 bases and J lost 1, with 11 bases in between. In DNA form, the CDR3 reads TGTGCCAGCAAGAAGGGGCCAAGCAATCAGCCCCAGCATTTT. Its protein is CASKKGPSNQPQHF.

This clonotype was seen ten or more times. The chain couples TRBV11-2 to TRBJ2-5; 12 bases agree with TRBD1. CDR1 is SGHAT and CDR2 is FQNNGV in the germline V gene. The CDR3 totals 16 residues. J lost 7 bases, V lost 0 bases, and 6 bases had no gene match. The CDR3 region is CASSLDGTGGVGTQYF. The CDR3 DNA reads as TGTGCCAGCAGCTTAGACGGGACAGGGGGCGTCGGGACCCAGTACTTC.

The chain employs TRBV4-3 and TRBJ2-7; no reliable D call. The CDR3 is 16 amino acids. CDR1 and CDR2 (germline): LGHNA, YSLEER. V lost 0 bases to trimming and J lost 0 bases, with 12 bases between them. CDR3 amino acids: CASSQDGSVSSYEQYF. As DNA, the CDR3 is TGCGCCAGCAGCCAAGATGGGTCTGTGAGCTCCTACGAGCAGTACTTC.

This clonotype was seen many times. This chain uses TRBV5-1 with TRBJ1-1; the match to TRBD1 covers 7 bases. V shed 5 bases, J shed 5 bases, and the junction held 18 bases outside the gene matches. The germline V gene has CDR1 SGHRS and CDR2 YFSETQ. The CDR3 loop spans 17 amino acids. In nucleotides, the CDR3 is TGCGCCAGCAGTTATTGGGGGCTAGGGGGCGCGGGAACTGAAGCTTTCTTT. It specifies CASSYWGLGGAGTEAFF.

At least ten counts were recorded for this clonotype. The chain recombines TRBV5-1 with TRBJ1-1; no reliable D call. The CDR3 runs 15 residues. Germline V gives CDR1 SGHRS, CDR2 YFSETQ. The V end was cut by 0 bases, the J end by 4 bases, with 13 bases between. The CDR3, as DNA: TGCGCCAGCAGCTTGGAGACGGGTCCGGCCACTGAAGCTTTCTTT. Translating gives CASSLETGPATEAFF.

This clonotype was seen at least ten times. The chain combines TRBV12-3 or TRBV12-4 with TRBJ2-1; D is undetermined. V lost 6 bases and J 3 bases, leaving 12 bases between the germline ends. CDR3 length equals 14 residues. CDR3 sequence: CASSLRPHYNEQFF. The CDR3 region has the DNA TGTGCCAGCAGCCTACGGCCCCACTACAATGAGCAGTTCTTC.

The table lists this clonotype with a few counts. V and J are TRBV20-1 and TRBJ2-5, with 9 bases that match TRBD1. The CDR3 runs to 17 residues. Germline V gene data show CDR1 as DFQATT and CDR2 as SNEGSKA (reference sequence). V lost 0 bases to trimming and J lost 3 bases; unmatched junction nucleotides: 11. The chain's CDR3 is CSARDIDRGGMEETQYF. CDR3 nucleotide sequence: TGCAGTGCTAGAGATATTGACAGGGGGGGGATGGAAGAGACCCAGTACTTC.

The chain combines TRBV3-1 with TRBJ2-5, with D maybe TRBD1 (5 bases). V lost 3 bases and J 1 base, leaving 12 bases between the germline ends. The CDR3 is made up of 15 amino acids. The V gene's germline CDR1 is LGHDT and CDR2 YNNKEL (reference sequence). The CDR3 sequence is CASSQGQRIQETQYF. In DNA form, the CDR3 reads TGTGCCAGCAGCCAGGGGCAGCGCATCCAAGAGACCCAGTACTTC.

This sequence joins TRBV5-1 and TRBJ2-2; 9 bases agree with TRBD1. Germline V lookup: CDR1 SGHRS, CDR2 YFSETQ. V lost 1 base to trimming and J lost 7 bases; unmatched junction nucleotides: 8. This CDR3 spans 16 amino acids. CDR3 sequence: CASSLLQGAHSGELFF. The CDR3 DNA sequence: TGCGCCAGCAGCTTGCTACAGGGGGCGCATAGCGGGGAGCTGTTTTTT.

This clonotype was seen ten or more times. V and J are TRBV3-1 and TRBJ1-5; D is uncertain. Trimming left V 2 bases short and J 1 base short, with 0 bases between. CDR1 and CDR2 (germline): LGHDT, YNNKEL (reference sequence). The CDR3 loop spans 12 amino acids. DNA of the CDR3: TGTGCCAGCAGCCAAAGCAATCAGCCCCAGCATTTT. Residues: CASSQSNQPQHF.

The table lists this clonotype with a few counts. The CDR3 DNA sequence: TGTGCCAGCAGCCGGAGGGGGCTGGGGGCCAACGTCCTGACTTTC. Its translation: CASSRRGLGANVLTF. The rearrangement joins TRBV6-5 to TRBJ2-6, with D possibly matching TRBD1 (7 bases). Trimming shortened V by 6 bases and J by 4 bases, and 13 bases separated the two germline ends. This CDR3 is 15 amino acids long. The germline gives CDR1 MNHEY, CDR2 SVGAGI.

At least ten counts were recorded for this clonotype. This chain links TRBV20-1 with TRBJ1-1, with D possibly TRBD1 on 6 matching bases. Germline V gene sequence: CDR1 DFQATT, CDR2 SNEGSKA (reference sequence). V lost 0 bases and J 4 bases, leaving 15 bases between the germline ends. The CDR3 is made up of 15 amino acids. The CDR3, as DNA: TGCAGTGCTAGAGATGGGGGGCGCGGGCTCACTGAAGCTTTCTTT. It specifies CSARDGGRGLTEAFF.

This chain connects TRBV7-9 to TRBJ2-3; possible D gene TRBD2, 6 bases. With 11 bases removed from V and 6 bases from J, the gap between germline ends came to 21 bases. CDR1 is SEHNR, CDR2 FQNEAQ, per germline (reference sequence). This CDR3 region has 14 residues. The CDR3 here is CAGGPSALRDTQYF. The CDR3 region has the DNA TGTGCCGGAGGTCCTAGCGCCCTCCGTGATACGCAGTATTTT.

This clonotype was observed a few times. The chain employs TRBV24-1 and TRBJ2-1; the D call may be TRBD1 or TRBD2 (5 bases each). Germline V CDR1 and CDR2: KGHDR, SFDVKD. Trimming stripped 5 bases from V and 7 bases from J, with 14 bases between. The CDR3 runs to 14 residues. CDR3 nucleotide sequence: TGTGCCACCAGTGGGGGGATCCCGGGAAATGAGCAGTTCTTC. Translation: CATSGGIPGNEQFF.

This clonotype was seen repeatedly, ten times or more. V gene TRBV4-2 combines with J gene TRBJ1-5, with 8 bases fitting TRBD1. This CDR3 has 16 amino acids. The trim removed 3 bases at V and 0 bases at J, leaving 4 bases unmatched. Germline V lookup: CDR1 LGHNA, CDR2 YNFKEQ. The DNA of the CDR3 is TGTGCCAGCAGCCAGGACAGGGCTTATAGCAATCAGCCCCAGCATTTT. Translation gives CASSQDRAYSNQPQHF.

This clonotype was seen many times. As DNA, the CDR3 is TGTGCCAGCAAAACATTGGACAGGATTAAAGCTTTCTTT. Translation: CASKTLDRIKAFF. V usage is TRBV6-1 and J usage is TRBJ1-1, with 7 positions matching TRBD1. The CDR3 spans 13 residues. Germline CDR1 and CDR2: MNHNS and SASEGT. The trim removed 7 bases at V and 9 bases at J, leaving 11 bases unmatched.

This clonotype was seen repeatedly, ten times or more. This chain links TRBV9 with TRBJ2-5, with D tentatively TRBD1 (5 bases). Germline CDR1 reads SGDLS; CDR2 reads YYNGEE. The germline V and J ends were trimmed by 0 bases and 3 bases, with 15 bases remaining between them. This CDR3 contains 16 residues. CDR3 amino acids: CASSVEGRAREETQYF. CDR3 nucleotide sequence: TGTGCCAGCAGCGTAGAGGGCAGGGCGAGAGAAGAGACCCAGTACTTC.

This chain uses TRBV15 with TRBJ2-3, with a possible D match to TRBD2 (5 bases). This CDR3 is built from 13 residues. Germline V CDR1 and CDR2: LNHNV, YYDKDF (reference sequence). V shed 3 bases and J shed 3 bases, with 7 bases lying between them. For the CDR3, the DNA is TGTGCCACCAGCAGGGGAGAAACAGATACGCAGTATTTT. Protein product: CATSRGETDTQYF.

This clonotype was recorded many times. DNA of the CDR3: TGTGCCAGCAGTGAACGGGCTAGTTGGGGGAATGAGCAGTTCTTC. Protein: CASSERASWGNEQFF. V gene TRBV25-1 combines with J gene TRBJ2-1; D is tentatively TRBD1 or TRBD2 (5 bases each). The CDR3 runs 15 residues. Germline V CDR1 and CDR2: MGHDK, SYGVNS. V lost 2 bases, J lost 7 bases, and 15 bases lay in between.

This clonotype was detected ten times or more. V and J are TRBV12-3 or TRBV12-4 and TRBJ1-1; D is unclear. The CDR3 is 11 residues long. Trimming cost V 3 bases and J 10 bases, with 9 bases left between them. The CDR3: CASSFGGLAFF. CDR3 sequence (DNA): TGTGCCAGCAGTTTCGGCGGTTTAGCTTTCTTT.

Ten or more counts support this clonotype. V and J are TRBV6-5 and TRBJ1-2; D unresolved. In germline, CDR1 is MNHEY, CDR2 SVGAGI. This CDR3 region has 14 residues. The ends were cut back, 5 bases at V and 1 base at J, with 11 bases in the middle. Here the CDR3 reads CASSPGPSNYGYTF. CDR3 nucleotides: TGTGCCAGCAGTCCCGGGCCGAGTAACTATGGCTACACCTTC.

This clonotype was counted ten times or more. The rearrangement joins TRBV7-9 to TRBJ2-2; D is possibly TRBD1 (6 bases). CDR1 SEHNR and CDR2 FQNEAQ come from the germline V gene (reference sequence). The CDR3 extends over 13 amino acids. V was pared by 6 bases and J by 4 bases, with 9 bases between. As DNA, the CDR3 is TGTGCCAGCAGTACAGGGACCACCGGGGAGCTGTTTTTT. Translated: CASSTGTTGELFF. Complete variable domain (other parts from reference TRBV7-9 and TRBJ2-2): DTGVSQNPRHKITKRGQNVTFRCDPISEHNRLYWYRQTLGQGPEFLTYFQNEAQLEKSRLLSDRFSAERPKGSFSTLEIQRTEQGDSAMYLCASSTGTTGELFFGEGSRLTVL.

The J gene is TRBJ2-2, the V gene TRBV7-7, with TRBD1 matching 7 bases. Germline lookup yields CDR1 SSHAT and CDR2 FNYEAQ (reference sequence). There are 15 residues in the CDR3. Trimming at V came to 10 bases and at J to 2 bases, leaving 10 bases not matched to a gene. In DNA, the CDR3 is TGTGCCATCCAGTACCGGGACAGTAACACCGGGGAGCTGTTTTTT. This gives the protein CAIQYRDSNTGELFF.

This clonotype was detected ten times or more. The chain couples TRBV7-3 to TRBJ1-6; TRBD1 aligns across 9 bases. The CDR3 loop spans 15 amino acids. The V segment lost 5 bases and the J segment 9 bases; nucleotides outside the gene matches: 8. Germline CDR1 reads SGHTA; CDR2 reads FQGTGA. The CDR3 DNA is TGTGCCAGCAGCGCTGGGGGACAGGGCCGTTCACCCCTCCACTTT. Protein sequence: CASSAGGQGRSPLHF.

The CDR3 sequence: CASSLGSRGDEQFF. CDR3 sequence (DNA): TGCGCCAGCAGCTTGGGTAGCCGGGGTGATGAGCAGTTCTTC. The chain joins TRBV5-1 to TRBJ2-1, with a weak D call TRBD2 (5 bases). The germline V gene has CDR1 SGHRS and CDR2 YFSETQ. This CDR3 region has 14 residues. V shed 0 bases and J shed 8 bases, with 12 bases lying between them.

This clonotype was detected a few times. V and J are TRBV3-1 and TRBJ2-5; 11 positions agree with TRBD2. CDR1 is LGHDT and CDR2 is YNNKEL in the germline V gene (reference sequence). Losses at the gene ends were 1 base for V and 2 bases for J; bases not matched to a gene: 6. CDR3 size: 17 residues. CDR3 in DNA: TGTGCCAGCAGCCAAGCCGCGGCTAGCGGGGGGCAAGAGACCCAGTACTTC. Its translation is CASSQAAASGGQETQYF.